This paragraph covers one TCR beta chain sequence. The antigen remains undetermined. One end of the junction fails to match germline, which may point to a read error. This sample is part of a study of tumor and adjacent non-tumor tissue in lung cancer. Study-level results: Top 100 clones took a larger repertoire share in normal lung.

A modified ARM-PCR protocol with three rounds of nested PCR amplified TCRbeta. TCRdb redid the calling of the multiplex PCR reads with MiXCR, one entry per CDR3 protein. Of approximately 90,000 distinct CDR3 sequences detected, about 77% appear once; the ten largest clones hold 20% to 25%. Looked up from germline, CDR1 is MNHEY and CDR2 is SVGAGI. The CDR3 length is 14 residues. This sample's RNA came from whole unsorted tissue. Distant lung tissue was collected more than 3 cm away from the tumor edge. Newly diagnosed lung cancer patients had thoracic surgery in China, August–November 2014, without prior chemotherapy.

The source material was distant non-tumor lung tissue. This TCR came from a woman aged 45 to 65 with non-small cell lung cancer. V usage is TRBV6-5 and J usage is TRBJ2-7; 8 bases match TRBD2. Written as DNA, the CDR3 is TGTGTCAGCAGTTACCGACTAGCGAGAGACGATCAGTACTTC. This codes for CVSSYRLARDDQYF.